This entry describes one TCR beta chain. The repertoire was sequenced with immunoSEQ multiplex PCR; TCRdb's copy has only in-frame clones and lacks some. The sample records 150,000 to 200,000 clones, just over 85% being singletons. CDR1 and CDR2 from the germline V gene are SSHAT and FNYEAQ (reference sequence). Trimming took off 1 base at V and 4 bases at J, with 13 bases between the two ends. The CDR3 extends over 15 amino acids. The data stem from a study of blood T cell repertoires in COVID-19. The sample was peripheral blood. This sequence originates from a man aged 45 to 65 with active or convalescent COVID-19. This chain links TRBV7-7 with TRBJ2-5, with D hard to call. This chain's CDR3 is CASSLGQIRSETQYF. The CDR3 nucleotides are TGTGCCAGCAGCTTAGGGCAAATTCGATCAGAGACCCAGTACTTC.